This T cell receptor beta chain was identified in a study of cytomegalovirus exposure and HLA in healthy donors. Study-wide results and limits: Donor immune exposure was known only as CMV serostatus. Rare TCR sequences dominated, though some public TCRs recurred in many donors. A prior analysis recorded that most TCR beta V segments were productive about 90% or about 30% of the time.

On this clone: What it binds is not known.

The CDR3 is 13 residues long. V was pared by 6 bases and J by 0 bases, with 6 bases between. Per germline, CDR1 MNHEY and CDR2 SMNVEV (reference sequence). This PCR relied on a set of 60 Vbeta primers and 13 Jbeta primers. Using immunoSEQ multiplex PCR, the repertoire was profiled, and TCRdb retains in-frame clones only, with some absent. The repertoire holds around 83,000 clones, roughly 73% seen once, with 4.4% in the top ten. The chain recombines TRBV27 with TRBJ1-5; the D is unclear. This sequence was found in a male donor in good health and CMV-seropositive. The material sequenced was PBMCs. The CDR3 coding sequence is TGTGCCAGCAGCGGGAATAGCAATCAGCCCCAGCATTTT. Protein sequence: CASSGNSNQPQHF.